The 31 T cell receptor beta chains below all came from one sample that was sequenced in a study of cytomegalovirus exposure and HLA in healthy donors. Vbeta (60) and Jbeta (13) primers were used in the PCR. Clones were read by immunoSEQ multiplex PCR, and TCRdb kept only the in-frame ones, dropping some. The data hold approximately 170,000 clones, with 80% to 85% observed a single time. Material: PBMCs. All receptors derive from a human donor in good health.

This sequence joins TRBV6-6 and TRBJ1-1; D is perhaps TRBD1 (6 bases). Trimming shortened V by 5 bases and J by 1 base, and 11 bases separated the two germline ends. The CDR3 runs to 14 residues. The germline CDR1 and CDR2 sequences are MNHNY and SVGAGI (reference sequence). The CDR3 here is CASSLSTGNTEAFF. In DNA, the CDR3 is TGTGCCAGCAGTCTATCGACAGGGAACACTGAAGCTTTCTTT.

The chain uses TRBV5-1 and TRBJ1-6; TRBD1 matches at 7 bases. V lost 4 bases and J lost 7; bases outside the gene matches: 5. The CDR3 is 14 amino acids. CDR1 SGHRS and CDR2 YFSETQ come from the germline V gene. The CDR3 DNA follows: TGCGCCAGCAGCCTTCAGGGGGTAAATTCACCCCTCCACTTT. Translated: CASSLQGVNSPLHF.

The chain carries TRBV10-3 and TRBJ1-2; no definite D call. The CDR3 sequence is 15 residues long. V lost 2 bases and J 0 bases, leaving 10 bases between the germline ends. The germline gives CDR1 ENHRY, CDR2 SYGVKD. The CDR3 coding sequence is TGTGCCATCAGTGAGGTCGCAGAAGCTAACTATGGCTACACCTTC. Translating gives CAISEVAEANYGYTF.

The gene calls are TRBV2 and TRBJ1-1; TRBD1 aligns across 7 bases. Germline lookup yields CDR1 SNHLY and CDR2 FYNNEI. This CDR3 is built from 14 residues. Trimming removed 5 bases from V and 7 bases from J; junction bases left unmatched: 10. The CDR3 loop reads CASSSGGGAGEAFF. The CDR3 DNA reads TGTGCCAGCAGTTCAGGGGGTGGGGCTGGTGAAGCTTTCTTT.

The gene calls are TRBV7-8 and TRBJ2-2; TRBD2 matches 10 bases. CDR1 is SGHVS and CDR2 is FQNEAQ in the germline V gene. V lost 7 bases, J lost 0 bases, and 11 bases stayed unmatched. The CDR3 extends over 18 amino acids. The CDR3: CASNQQWTSGANTGELFF. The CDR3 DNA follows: TGTGCCAGCAACCAACAATGGACTAGCGGTGCGAACACCGGGGAGCTGTTTTTT.

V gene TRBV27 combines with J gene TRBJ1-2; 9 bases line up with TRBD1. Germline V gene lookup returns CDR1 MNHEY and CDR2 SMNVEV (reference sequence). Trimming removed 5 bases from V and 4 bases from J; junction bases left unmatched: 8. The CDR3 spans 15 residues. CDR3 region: CASSPHRGPSYGYTF. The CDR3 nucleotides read TGTGCCAGCAGTCCCCACAGGGGGCCAAGCTATGGCTACACCTTC.

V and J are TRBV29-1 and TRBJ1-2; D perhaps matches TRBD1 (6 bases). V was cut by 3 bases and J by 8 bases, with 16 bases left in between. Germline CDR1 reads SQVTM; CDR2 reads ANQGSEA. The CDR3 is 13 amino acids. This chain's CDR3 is CSVEVVGARGYTF. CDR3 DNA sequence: TGCAGCGTTGAGGTTGTGGGGGCGCGGGGCTACACCTTC.

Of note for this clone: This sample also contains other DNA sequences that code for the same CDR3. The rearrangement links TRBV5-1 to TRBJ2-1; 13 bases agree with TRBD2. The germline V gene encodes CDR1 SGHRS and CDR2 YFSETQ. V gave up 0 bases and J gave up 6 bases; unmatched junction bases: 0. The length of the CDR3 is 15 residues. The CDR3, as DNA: TGCGCCAGCAGCTTGGGACTAGCGGGGGGCAATGAGCAGTTCTTC. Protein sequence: CASSLGLAGGNEQFF.

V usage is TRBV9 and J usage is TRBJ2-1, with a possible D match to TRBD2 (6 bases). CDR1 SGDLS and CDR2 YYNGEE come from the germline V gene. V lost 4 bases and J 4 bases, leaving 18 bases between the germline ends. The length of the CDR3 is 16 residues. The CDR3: CASSYNGGALYNEQFF. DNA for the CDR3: TGTGCCAGCAGCTATAATGGAGGGGCCCTTTACAATGAGCAGTTCTTC.

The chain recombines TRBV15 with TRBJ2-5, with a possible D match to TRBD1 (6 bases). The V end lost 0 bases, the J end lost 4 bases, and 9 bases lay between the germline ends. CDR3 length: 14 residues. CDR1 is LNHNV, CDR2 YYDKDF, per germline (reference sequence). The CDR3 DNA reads TGTGCCACCAGCAGAGATTTCAGGGGAGAGACCCAGTACTTC. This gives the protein CATSRDFRGETQYF.

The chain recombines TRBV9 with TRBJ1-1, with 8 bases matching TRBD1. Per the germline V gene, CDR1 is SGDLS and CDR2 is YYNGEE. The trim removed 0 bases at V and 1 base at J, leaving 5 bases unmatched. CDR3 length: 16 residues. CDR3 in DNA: TGTGCCAGCAGCGTAGGACAGGGGTTAGGGAACACTGAAGCTTTCTTT. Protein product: CASSVGQGLGNTEAFF.

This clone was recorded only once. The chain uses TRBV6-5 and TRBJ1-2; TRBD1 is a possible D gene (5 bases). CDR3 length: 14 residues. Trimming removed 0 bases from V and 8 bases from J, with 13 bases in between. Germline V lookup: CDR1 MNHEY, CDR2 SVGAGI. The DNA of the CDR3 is TGTGCCAGCAGTTACTCCGGGACCCGGGGGGGCTACACCTTC. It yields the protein CASSYSGTRGGYTF.

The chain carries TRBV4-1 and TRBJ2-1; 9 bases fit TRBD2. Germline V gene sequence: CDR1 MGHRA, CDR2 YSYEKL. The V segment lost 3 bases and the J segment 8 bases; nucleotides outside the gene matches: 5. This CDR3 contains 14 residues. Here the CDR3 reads CASSHGGGAYEQFF. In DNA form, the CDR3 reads TGCGCCAGCAGCCACGGCGGGGGGGCCTATGAGCAGTTCTTC.

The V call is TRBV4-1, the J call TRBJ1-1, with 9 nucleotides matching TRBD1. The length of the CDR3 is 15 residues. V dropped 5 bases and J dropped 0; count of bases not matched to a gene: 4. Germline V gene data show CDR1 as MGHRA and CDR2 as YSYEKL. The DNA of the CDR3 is TGCGCCAGCAGCACACACAGGGGGCTGAACACTGAAGCTTTCTTT. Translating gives CASSTHRGLNTEAFF.

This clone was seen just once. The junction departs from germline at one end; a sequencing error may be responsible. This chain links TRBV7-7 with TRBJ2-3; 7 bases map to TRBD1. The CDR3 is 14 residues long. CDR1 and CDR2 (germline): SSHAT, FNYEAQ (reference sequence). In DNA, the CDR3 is TGTGCTAGCACCACAGGGGCTCGGGGAGATACGCAGTATTTT. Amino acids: CASTTGARGDTQYF.

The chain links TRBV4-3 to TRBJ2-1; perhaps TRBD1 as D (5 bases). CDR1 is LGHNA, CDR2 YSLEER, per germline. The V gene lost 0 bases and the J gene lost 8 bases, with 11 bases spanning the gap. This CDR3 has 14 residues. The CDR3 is CASSQEAKGYEQFF. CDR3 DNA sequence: TGCGCCAGCAGCCAAGAAGCTAAGGGGTATGAGCAGTTCTTC.

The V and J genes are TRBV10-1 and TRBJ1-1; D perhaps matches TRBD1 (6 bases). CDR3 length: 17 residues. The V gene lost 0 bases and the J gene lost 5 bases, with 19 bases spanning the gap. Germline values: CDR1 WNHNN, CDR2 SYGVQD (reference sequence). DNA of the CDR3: TGCGCCAGCAGTGAGTCAACAGGGCAAATGGGGTGGACTGAAGCTTTCTTT. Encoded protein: CASSESTGQMGWTEAFF.

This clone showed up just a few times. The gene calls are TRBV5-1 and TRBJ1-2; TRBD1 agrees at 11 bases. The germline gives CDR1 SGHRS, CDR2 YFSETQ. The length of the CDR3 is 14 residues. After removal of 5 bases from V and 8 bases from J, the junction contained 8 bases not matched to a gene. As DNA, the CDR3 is TGCGCCAGCAGTTTTGGACAGGGGGCTTTGGGCTACACCTTC. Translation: CASSFGQGALGYTF.

The CDR3 sequence: CASSSLPGLSPEAFF. In nucleotides, the CDR3 is TGTGCCAGTAGTTCACTCCCGGGACTCTCCCCTGAAGCTTTCTTT. The chain employs TRBV19 and TRBJ1-1; possibly TRBD1 for D (5 bases). V was shortened by 5 bases and J by 6 bases, with 19 bases between the two germline ends. The CDR3 spans 15 residues. CDR1 and CDR2 from the germline V gene are LNHDA and SQIVND (reference sequence).

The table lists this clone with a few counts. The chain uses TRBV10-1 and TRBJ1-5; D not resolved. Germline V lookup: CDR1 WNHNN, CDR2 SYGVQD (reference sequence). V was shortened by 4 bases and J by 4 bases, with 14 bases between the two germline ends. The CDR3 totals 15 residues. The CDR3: CASSARQVLNQPQHF. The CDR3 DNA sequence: TGCGCCAGCAGTGCCCGACAAGTCCTAAATCAGCCCCAGCATTTT.

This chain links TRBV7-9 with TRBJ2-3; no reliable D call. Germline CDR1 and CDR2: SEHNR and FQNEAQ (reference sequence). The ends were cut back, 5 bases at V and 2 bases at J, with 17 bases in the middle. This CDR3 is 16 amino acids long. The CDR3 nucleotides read TGTGCCAGCAGCAACTACGAAACGACTCTCACAGATACGCAGTATTTT. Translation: CASSNYETTLTDTQYF.

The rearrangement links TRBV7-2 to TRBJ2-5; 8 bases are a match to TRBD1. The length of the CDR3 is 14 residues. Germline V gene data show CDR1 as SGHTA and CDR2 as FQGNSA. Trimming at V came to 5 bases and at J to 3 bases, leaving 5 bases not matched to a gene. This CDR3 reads CASSDPTGEETQYF. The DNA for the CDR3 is TGTGCCAGCAGCGACCCGACAGGGGAAGAGACCCAGTACTTC.

The CDR3 DNA sequence: TGTGCCAGCAGCTTGTCGCAGACACAGCCCCAGCATTTT. Protein sequence: CASSLSQTQPQHF. The chain couples TRBV11-1 to TRBJ1-5; unclear D gene. V dropped 3 bases and J dropped 7 bases, with 10 bases sitting between them. This CDR3 spans 13 amino acids. Germline CDR1 and CDR2: SGHAT and FQDESV (reference sequence).

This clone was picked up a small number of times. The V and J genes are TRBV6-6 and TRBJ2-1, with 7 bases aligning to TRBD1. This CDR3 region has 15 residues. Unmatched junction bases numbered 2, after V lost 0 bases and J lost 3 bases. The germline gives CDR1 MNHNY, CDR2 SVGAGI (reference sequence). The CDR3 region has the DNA TGTGCCAGCAGTTACTCAGGGGGCTTCTACAATGAGCAGTTCTTC. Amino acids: CASSYSGGFYNEQFF.

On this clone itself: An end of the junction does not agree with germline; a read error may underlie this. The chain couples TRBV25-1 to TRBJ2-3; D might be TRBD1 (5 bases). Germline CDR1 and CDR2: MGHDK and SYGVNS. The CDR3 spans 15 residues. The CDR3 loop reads CASSEQGRITGTQYF. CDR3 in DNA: TGTGCCAGCAGTGAACAGGGCCGCATCACAGGTACGCAGTATTTT.

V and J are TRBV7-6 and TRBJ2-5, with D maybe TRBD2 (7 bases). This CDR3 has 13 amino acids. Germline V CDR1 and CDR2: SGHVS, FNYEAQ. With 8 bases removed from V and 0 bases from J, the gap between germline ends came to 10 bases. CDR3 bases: TGTGCCAGCGGGCGGGGGCACCAAGAGACCCAGTACTTC. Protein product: CASGRGHQETQYF.

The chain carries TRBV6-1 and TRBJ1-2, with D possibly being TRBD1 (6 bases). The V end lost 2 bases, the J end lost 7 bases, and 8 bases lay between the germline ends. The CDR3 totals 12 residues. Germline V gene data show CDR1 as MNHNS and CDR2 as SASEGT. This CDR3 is CASSELGGGYTF. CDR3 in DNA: TGTGCCAGCAGTGAACTAGGGGGTGGCTACACCTTC.

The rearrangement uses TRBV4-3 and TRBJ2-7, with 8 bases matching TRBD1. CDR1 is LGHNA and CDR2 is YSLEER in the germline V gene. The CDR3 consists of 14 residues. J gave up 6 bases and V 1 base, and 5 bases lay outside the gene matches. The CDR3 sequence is CASSQGQGRLEQYF. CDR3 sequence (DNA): TGCGCCAGCAGCCAAGGACAGGGGAGGCTCGAGCAGTACTTC.

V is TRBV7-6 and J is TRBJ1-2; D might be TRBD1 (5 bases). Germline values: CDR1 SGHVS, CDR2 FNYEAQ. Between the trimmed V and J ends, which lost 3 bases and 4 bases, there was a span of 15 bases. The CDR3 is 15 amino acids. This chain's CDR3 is CASSFSETGSYGYTF. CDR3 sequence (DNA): TGTGCCAGCAGCTTTTCTGAAACAGGAAGCTATGGCTACACCTTC.

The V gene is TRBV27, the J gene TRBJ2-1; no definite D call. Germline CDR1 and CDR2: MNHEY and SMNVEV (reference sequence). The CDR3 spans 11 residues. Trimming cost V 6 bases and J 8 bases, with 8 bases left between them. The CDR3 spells CASRLNYEQFF. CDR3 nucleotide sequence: TGTGCCAGCAGGCTGAACTATGAGCAGTTCTTC.

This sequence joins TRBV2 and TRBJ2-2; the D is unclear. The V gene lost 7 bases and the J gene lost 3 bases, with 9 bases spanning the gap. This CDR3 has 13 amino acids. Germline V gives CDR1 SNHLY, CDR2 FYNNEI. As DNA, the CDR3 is TGTGCCAGCATGCCGGTGGACACCGGGGAGCTGTTTTTT. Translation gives CASMPVDTGELFF. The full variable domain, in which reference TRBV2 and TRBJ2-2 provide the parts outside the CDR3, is EPEVTQTPSHQVTQMGQEVILRCVPISNHLYFYWYRQILGQKVEFLVSFYNNEISEKSEIFDDQFSVERPDGSNFTLKIRSTKLEDSAMYFCASMPVDTGELFFGEGSRLTVL.